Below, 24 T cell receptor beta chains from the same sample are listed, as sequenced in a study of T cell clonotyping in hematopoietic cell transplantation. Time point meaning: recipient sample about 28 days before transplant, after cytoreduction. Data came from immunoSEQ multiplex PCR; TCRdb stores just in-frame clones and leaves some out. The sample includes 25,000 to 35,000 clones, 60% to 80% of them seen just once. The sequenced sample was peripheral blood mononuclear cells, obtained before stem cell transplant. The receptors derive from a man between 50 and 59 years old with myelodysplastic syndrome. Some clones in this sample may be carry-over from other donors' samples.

This chain's CDR3 is CATTRSKRESEQYF. For the CDR3, the DNA is TGCGCCACCACGCGGTCTAAGCGGGAGTCCGAGCAGTACTTC. The chain uses TRBV4-1 and TRBJ2-7; 8 nucleotides agree with TRBD2. The V segment lost 10 bases and the J segment 6 bases; nucleotides outside the gene matches: 14. The germline V gene has CDR1 MGHRA and CDR2 YSYEKL. This CDR3 has 14 residues.

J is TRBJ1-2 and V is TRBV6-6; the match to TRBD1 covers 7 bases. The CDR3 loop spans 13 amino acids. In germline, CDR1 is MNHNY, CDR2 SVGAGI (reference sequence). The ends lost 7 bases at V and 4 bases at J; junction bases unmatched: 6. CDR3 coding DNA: TGTGCCAGCACGGAGGGGGCGGGCTATGGCTACACCTTC. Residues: CASTEGAGYGYTF.

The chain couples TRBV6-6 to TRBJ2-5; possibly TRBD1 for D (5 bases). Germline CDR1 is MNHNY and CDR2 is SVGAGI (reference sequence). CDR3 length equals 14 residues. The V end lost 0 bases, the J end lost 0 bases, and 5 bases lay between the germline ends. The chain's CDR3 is CASSYSGDQETQYF. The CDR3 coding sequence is TGTGCCAGCAGTTACTCAGGGGACCAAGAGACCCAGTACTTC.

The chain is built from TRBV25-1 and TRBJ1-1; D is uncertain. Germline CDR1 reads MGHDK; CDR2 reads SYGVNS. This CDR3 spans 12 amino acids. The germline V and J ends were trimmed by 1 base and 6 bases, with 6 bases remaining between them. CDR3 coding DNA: TGTGCCAGCAGTGAATTCACTTCTGAAGCTTTCTTT. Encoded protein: CASSEFTSEAFF.

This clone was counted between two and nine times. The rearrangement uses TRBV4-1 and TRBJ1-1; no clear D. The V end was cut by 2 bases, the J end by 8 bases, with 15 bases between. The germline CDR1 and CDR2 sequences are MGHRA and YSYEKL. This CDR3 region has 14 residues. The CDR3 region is CASSQPTARVEAFF. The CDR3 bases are TGCGCCAGCAGCCAACCCACCGCCCGGGTGGAAGCTTTCTTT.

In nucleotides, the CDR3 is TGTGCCGGGGGGTTGGTGGAGACCCAGTACTTC. Translation gives CAGGLVETQYF. This sequence joins TRBV2 and TRBJ2-5; a possible D gene is TRBD2 (6 bases). This CDR3 spans 11 amino acids. V lost 11 bases and J 5 bases, leaving 12 bases between the germline ends. Germline lookup yields CDR1 SNHLY and CDR2 FYNNEI. The complete variable domain, with remaining parts taken from reference TRBV2 and TRBJ2-5, reads EPEVTQTPSHQVTQMGQEVILRCVPISNHLYFYWYRQILGQKVEFLVSFYNNEISEKSEIFDDQFSVERPDGSNFTLKIRSTKLEDSAMYFCAGGLVETQYFGPGTRLLVL.

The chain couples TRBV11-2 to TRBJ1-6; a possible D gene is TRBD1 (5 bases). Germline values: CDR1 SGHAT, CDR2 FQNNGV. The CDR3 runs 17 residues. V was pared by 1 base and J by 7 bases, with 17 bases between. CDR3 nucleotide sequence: TGTGCCAGCAGCTTAGCTTCAGGGAGGCTGTTGAATTCACCCCTCCACTTT. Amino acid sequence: CASSLASGRLLNSPLHF.

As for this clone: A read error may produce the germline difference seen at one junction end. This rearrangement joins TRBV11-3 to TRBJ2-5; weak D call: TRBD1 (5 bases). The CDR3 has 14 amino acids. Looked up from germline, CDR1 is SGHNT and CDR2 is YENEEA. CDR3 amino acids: CASTLKGLQETQYF. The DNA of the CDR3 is TGTGCCAGCACCTTAAAGGGGCTCCAAGAGACCCAGTACTTC.

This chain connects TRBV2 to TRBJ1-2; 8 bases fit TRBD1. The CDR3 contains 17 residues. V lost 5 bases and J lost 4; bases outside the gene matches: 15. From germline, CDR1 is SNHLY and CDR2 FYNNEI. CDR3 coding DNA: TGTGCCAGCAGTTTGTCGTCAGGGGGCGCGAGATCCTATGGCTACACCTTC. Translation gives CASSLSSGGARSYGYTF.

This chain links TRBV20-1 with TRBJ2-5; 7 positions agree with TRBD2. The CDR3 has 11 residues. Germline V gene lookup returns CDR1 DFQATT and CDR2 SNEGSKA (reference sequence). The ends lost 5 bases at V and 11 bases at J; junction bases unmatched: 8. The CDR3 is CSAPRAGEQYF. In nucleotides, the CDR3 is TGCAGTGCTCCCAGGGCGGGGGAGCAGTACTTC.

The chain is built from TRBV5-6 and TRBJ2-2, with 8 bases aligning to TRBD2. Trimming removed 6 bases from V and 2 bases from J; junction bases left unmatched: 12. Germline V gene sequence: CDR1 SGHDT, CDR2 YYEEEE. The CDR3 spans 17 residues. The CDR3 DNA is TGTGCCAGCAAGCCCGGAGTGGCGGGGGGCAACACCGGGGAGCTGTTTTTT. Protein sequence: CASKPGVAGGNTGELFF.

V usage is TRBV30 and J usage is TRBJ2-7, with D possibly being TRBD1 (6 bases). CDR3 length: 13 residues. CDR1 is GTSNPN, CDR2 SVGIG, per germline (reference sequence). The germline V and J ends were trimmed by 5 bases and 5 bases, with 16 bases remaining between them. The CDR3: CAWSNRVDNEQYF. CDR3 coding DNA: TGTGCCTGGTCGAACAGGGTTGATAACGAGCAGTACTTC.

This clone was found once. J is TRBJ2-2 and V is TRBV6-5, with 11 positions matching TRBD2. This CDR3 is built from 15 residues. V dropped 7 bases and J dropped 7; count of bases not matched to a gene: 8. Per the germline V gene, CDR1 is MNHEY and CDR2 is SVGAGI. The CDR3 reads CASNSLAGVHGELFF. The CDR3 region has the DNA TGTGCCAGCAACTCACTAGCGGGGGTCCACGGGGAGCTGTTTTTT.

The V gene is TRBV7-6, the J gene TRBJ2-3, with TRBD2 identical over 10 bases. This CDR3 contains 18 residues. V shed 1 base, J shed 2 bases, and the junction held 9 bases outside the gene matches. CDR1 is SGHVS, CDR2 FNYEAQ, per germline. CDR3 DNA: TGTGCCAGCAGCTTAGGGACTAGCGGAGCAGGCAACACAGATACGCAGTATTTT. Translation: CASSLGTSGAGNTDTQYF.

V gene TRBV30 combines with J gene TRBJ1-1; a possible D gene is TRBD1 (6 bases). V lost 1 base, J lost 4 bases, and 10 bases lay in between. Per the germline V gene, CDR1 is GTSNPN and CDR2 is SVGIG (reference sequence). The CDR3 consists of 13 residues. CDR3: CAWSGTTGTEAFF. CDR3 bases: TGTGCCTGGAGTGGGACGACAGGCACTGAAGCTTTCTTT.

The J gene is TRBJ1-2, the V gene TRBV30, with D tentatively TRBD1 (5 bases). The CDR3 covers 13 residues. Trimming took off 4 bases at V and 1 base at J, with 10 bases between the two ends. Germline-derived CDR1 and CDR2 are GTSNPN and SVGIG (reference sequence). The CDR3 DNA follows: TGTGCCTGGAACGCAGGGAGTAACTATGGCTACACCTTC. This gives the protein CAWNAGSNYGYTF. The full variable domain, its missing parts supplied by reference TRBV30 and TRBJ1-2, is SQTIHQWPATLVQPVGSPLSLECTVEGTSNPNLYWYRQAAGRGLQLLFYSVGIGQISSEVPQNLSASRPQDRQFILSSKKLLLSDSGFYLCAWNAGSNYGYTFGSGTRLTVV.

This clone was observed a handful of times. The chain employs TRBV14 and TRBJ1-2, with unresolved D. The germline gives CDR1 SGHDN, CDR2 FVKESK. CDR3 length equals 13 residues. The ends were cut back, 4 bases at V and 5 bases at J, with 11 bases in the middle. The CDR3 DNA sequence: TGTGCCAGCAGCCCAGCGAATGGGTATGGCTACACCTTC. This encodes CASSPANGYGYTF. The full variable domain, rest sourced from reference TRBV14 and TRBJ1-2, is EAGVTQFPSHSVIEKGQTVTLRCDPISGHDNLYWYRRVMGKEIKFLLHFVKESKQDESGMPNNRFLAERTGGTYSTLKVQPAELEDSGVYFCASSPANGYGYTFGSGTRLTVV.

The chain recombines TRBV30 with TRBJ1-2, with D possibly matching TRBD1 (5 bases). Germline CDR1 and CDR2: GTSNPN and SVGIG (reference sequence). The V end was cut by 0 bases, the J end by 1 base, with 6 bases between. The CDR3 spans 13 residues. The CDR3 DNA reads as TGTGCCTGGAGTGTAGGGGTTAACTATGGCTACACCTTC. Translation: CAWSVGVNYGYTF. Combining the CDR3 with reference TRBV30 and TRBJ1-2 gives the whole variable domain SQTIHQWPATLVQPVGSPLSLECTVEGTSNPNLYWYRQAAGRGLQLLFYSVGIGQISSEVPQNLSASRPQDRQFILSSKKLLLSDSGFYLCAWSVGVNYGYTFGSGTRLTVV.

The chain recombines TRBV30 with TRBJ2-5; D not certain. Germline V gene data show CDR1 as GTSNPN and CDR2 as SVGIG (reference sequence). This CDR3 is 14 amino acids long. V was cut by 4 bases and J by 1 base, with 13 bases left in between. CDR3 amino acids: CAWNTLGSQETQYF. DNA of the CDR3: TGTGCCTGGAACACCCTAGGGTCCCAAGAGACCCAGTACTTC.

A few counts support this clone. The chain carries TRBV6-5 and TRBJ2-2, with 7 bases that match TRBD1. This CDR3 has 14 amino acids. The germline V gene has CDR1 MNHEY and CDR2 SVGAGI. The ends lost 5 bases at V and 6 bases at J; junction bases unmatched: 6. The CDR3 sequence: CASSGRQGSGELFF. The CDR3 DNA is TGTGCCAGCAGTGGGAGACAGGGATCCGGGGAGCTGTTTTTT.

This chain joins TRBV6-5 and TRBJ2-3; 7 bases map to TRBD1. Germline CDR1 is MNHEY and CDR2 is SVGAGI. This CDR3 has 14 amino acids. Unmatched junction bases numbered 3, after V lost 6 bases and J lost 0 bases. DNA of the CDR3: TGTGCCAGCAGACAGGGGATGAGCACAGATACGCAGTATTTT. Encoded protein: CASRQGMSTDTQYF.

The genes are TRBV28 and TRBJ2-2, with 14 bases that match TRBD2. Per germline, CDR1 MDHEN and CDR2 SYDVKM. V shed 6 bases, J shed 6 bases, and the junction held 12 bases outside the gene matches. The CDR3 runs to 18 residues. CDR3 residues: CASSRLAGGLIIAGELFF. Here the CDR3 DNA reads TGTGCCAGCAGCCGACTAGCGGGAGGGTTGATAATAGCCGGGGAGCTGTTTTTT.

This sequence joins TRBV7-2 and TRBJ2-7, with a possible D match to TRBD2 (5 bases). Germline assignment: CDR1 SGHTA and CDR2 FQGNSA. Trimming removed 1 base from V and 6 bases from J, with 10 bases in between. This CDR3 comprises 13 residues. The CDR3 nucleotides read TGTGCCAGCAGCTTAGGAGGGATCGGCGAGCAGTACTTC. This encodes CASSLGGIGEQYF.

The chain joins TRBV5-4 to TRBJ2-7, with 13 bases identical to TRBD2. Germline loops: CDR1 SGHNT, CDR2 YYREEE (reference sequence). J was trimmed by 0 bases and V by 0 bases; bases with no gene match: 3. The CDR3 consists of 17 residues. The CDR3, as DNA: TGTGCCAGCAGCTTGGGACTAGCGGGGGGTTACTCCTACGAGCAGTACTTC. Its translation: CASSLGLAGGYSYEQYF.